This T cell receptor (beta chain) was identified during a study of blood T cell repertoires in COVID-19. The CDR3 length is 16 residues. Germline V gene lookup returns CDR1 GTSNPN and CDR2 SVGIG (reference sequence). V lost 3 bases, J lost 0 bases, and 17 bases lay in between. This clone was recorded only once. The data were produced by immunoSEQ multiplex PCR, yet TCRdb's version contains in-frame clones alone and is incomplete. The table records some 220,000 clones, almost 85% of them present only once. Sequencing was done on a sample of peripheral blood. The rearrangement links TRBV30 to TRBJ1-1; D perhaps matches TRBD1 (6 bases). This sequence was found in a man aged 50 to 60 with acute or convalescent COVID-19. The CDR3 nucleotides read TGTGCCTGGAGGTGGAGGGGGGGGCGGATGAACACTGAAGCTTTCTTT. Residues: CAWRWRGGRMNTEAFF.